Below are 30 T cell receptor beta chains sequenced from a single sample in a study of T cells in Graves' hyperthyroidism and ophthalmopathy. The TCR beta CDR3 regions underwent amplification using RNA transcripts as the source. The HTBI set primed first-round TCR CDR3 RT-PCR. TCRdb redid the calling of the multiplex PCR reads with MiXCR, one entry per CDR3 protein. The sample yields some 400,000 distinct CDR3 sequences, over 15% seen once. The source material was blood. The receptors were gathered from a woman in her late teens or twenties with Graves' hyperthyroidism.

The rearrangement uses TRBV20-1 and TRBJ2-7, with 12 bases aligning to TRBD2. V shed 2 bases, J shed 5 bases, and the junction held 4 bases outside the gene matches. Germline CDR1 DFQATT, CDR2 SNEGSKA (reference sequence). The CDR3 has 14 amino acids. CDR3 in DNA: TGCAGTGCTAGACTAGCGGGGGGGCCAAACGAGCAGTACTTC. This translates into CSARLAGGPNEQYF.

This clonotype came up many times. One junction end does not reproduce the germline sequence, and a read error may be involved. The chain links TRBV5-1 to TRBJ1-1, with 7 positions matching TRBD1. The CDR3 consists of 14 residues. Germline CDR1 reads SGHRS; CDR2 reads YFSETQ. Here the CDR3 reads CASSLGGLNTEAFF. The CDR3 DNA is TGTGCCAGCAGTTTAGGGGGCTTGAACACTGAAGCTTTCTTT.

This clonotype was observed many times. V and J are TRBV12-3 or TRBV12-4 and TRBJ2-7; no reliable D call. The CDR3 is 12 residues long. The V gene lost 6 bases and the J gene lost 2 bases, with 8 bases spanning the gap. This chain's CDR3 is CASSRGAYEQYF. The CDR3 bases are TGTGCCAGCAGCCGTGGGGCCTACGAGCAGTACTTC.

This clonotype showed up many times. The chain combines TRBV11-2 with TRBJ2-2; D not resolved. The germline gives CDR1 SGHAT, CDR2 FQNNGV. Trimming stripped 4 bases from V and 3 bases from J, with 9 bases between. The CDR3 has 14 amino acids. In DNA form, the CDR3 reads TGTGCCAGCAGCTGGGGATCGGACACCGGGGAGCTGTTTTTT. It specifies CASSWGSDTGELFF.

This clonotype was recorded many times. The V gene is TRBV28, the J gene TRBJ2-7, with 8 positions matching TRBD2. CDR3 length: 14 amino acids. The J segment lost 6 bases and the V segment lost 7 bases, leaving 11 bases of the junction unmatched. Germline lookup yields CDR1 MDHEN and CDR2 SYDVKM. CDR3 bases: TGTGCCAGCACCAGCGGGGGTGGTTTGATCGAGCAGTACTTC. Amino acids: CASTSGGGLIEQYF.

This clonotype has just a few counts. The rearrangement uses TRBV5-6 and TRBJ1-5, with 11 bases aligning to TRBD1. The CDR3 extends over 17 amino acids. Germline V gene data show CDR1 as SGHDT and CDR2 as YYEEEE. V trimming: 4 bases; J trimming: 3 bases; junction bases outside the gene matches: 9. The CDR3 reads CASSLPDRGLVNQPQHF. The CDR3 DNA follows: TGTGCCAGCAGCCTACCGGACAGGGGGCTGGTCAATCAGCCCCAGCATTTT.

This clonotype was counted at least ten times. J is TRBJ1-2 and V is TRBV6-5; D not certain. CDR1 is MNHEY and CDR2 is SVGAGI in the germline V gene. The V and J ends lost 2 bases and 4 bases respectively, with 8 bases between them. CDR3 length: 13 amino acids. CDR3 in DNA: TGTGCCAGCAGTTACGACGGGCCCTATGGCTACACCTTC. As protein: CASSYDGPYGYTF.

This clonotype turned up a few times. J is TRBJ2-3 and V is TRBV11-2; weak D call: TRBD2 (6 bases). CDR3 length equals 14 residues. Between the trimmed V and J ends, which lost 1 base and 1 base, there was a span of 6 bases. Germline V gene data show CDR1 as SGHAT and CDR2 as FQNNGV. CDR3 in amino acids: CASSLGGGTDTQYF. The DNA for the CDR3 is TGTGCCAGCAGCTTAGGGGGGGGCACAGATACGCAGTATTTT.

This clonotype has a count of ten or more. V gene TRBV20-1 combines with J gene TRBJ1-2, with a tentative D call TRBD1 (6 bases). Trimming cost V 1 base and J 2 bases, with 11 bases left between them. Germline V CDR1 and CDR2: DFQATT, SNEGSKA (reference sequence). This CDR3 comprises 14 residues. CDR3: CSARGDTRNYGYTF. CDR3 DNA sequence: TGCAGTGCTAGAGGGGACACGAGGAACTATGGCTACACCTTC.

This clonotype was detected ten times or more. CDR3 residues: CASSYRGFTEAFF. The CDR3 DNA sequence: TGTGCCAGCAGTTACCGGGGCTTCACTGAAGCTTTCTTT. The J gene is TRBJ1-1, the V gene TRBV6-5, with D possibly TRBD1 on 5 matching bases. Trimming left V 2 bases short and J 4 bases short, with 8 bases between. This CDR3 contains 13 residues. Germline V gene lookup returns CDR1 MNHEY and CDR2 SVGAGI.

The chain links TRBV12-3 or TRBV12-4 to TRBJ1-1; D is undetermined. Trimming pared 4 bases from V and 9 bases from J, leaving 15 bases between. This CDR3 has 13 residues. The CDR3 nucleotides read TGTGCCAGCAGTTATCAGCCGGCCAGTAAAGCTTTCTTT. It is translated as CASSYQPASKAFF.

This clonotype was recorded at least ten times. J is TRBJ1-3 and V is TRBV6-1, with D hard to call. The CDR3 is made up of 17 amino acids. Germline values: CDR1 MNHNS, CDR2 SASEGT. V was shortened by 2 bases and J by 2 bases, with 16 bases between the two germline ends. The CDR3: CASSEFRAGVTGNTIYF. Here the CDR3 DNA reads TGTGCCAGCAGTGAATTCCGGGCAGGCGTCACTGGAAACACCATATATTTT.

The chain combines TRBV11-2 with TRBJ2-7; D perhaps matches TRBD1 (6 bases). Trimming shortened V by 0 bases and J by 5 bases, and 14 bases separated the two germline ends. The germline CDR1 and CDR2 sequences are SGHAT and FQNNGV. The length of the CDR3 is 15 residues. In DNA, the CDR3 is TGTGCCAGCAGCTTAGAGCCAGGGACAATTAACGAGCAGTACTTC. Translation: CASSLEPGTINEQYF.

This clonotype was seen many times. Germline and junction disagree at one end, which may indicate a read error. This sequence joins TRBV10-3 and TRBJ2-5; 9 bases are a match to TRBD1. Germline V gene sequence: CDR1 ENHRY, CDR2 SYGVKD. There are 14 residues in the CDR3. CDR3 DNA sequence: TGTGCCATCACTGAGGACAGGGGTGGAGAGACCCAGTACTTC. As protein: CAITEDRGGETQYF.

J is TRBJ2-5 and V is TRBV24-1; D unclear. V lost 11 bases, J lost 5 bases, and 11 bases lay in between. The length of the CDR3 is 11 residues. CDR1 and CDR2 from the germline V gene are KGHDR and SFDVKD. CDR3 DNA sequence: TGTGCCAGCCGCACTTCGGAGACCCAGTACTTC. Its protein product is CASRTSETQYF.

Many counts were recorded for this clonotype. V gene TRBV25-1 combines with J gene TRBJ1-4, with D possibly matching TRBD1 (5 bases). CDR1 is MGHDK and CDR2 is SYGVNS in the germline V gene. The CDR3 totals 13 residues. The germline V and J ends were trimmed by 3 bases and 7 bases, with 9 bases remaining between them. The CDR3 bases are TGTGCCAGCAGTGACAGGGTTGGTGAAAAACTGTTTTTT. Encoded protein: CASSDRVGEKLFF.

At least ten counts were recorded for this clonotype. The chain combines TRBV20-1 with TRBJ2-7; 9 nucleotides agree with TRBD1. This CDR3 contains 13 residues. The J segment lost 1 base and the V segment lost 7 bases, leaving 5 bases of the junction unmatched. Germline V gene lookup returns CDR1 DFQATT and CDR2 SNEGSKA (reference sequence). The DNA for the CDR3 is TGCAGTGTAACACAGGGGGCGTCCTACGAGCAGTACTTC. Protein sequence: CSVTQGASYEQYF.

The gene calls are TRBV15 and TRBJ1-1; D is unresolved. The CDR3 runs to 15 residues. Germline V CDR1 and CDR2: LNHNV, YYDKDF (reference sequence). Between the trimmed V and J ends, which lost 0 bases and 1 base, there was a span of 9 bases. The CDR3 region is CATSRDPSTNTEAFF. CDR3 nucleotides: TGTGCCACCAGCAGAGATCCTTCCACGAACACTGAAGCTTTCTTT. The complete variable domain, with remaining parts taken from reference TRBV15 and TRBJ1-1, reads DAMVIQNPRYQVTQFGKPVTLSCSQTLNHNVMYWYQQKSSQAPKLLFHYYDKDFNNEADTPDNFQSRRPNTSFCFLDIRSPGLGDTAMYLCATSRDPSTNTEAFFGQGTRLTVV.

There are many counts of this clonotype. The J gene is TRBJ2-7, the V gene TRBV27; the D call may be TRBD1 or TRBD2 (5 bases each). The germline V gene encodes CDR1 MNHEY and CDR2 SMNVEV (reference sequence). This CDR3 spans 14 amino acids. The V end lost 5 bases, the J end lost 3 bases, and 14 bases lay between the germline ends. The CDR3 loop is CASSAIGASYEQYF. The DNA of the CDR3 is TGTGCCAGCAGTGCAATCGGGGCCAGCTACGAGCAGTACTTC.

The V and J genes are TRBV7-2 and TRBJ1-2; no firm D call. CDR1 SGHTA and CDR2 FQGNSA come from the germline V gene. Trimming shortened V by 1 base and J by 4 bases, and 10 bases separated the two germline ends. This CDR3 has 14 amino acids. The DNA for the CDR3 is TGTGCCAGCAGCTTAGAGAGCGGCCGCTATGGCTACACCTTC. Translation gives CASSLESGRYGYTF. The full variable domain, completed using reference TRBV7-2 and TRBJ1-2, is GAGVSQSPSNKVTEKGKDVELRCDPISGHTALYWYRQSLGQGLEFLIYFQGNSAPDKSGLPSDRFSAERTGGSVSTLTIQRTQQEDSAVYLCASSLESGRYGYTFGSGTRLTVV.

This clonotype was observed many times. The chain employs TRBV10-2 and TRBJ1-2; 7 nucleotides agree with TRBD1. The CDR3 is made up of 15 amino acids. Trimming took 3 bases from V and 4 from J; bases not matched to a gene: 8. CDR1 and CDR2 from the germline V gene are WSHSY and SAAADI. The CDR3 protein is CASSDPLQGTYGYTF. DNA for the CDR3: TGCGCCAGCAGTGACCCGTTACAGGGGACCTATGGCTACACCTTC.

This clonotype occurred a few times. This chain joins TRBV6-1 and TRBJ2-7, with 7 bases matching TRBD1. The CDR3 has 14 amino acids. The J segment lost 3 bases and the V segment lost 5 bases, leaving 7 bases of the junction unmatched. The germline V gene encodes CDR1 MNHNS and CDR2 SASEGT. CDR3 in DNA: TGTGCCAGCAGTCGAAACCGGGACAGCTACGAGCAGTACTTC. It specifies CASSRNRDSYEQYF.

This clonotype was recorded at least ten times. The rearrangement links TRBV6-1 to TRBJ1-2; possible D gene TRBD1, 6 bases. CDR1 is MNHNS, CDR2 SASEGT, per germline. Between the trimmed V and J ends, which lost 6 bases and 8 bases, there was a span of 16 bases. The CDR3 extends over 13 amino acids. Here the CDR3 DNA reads TGTGCCAGCAGAGATACAGGGATGAGAGGCTACACCTTC. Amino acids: CASRDTGMRGYTF.

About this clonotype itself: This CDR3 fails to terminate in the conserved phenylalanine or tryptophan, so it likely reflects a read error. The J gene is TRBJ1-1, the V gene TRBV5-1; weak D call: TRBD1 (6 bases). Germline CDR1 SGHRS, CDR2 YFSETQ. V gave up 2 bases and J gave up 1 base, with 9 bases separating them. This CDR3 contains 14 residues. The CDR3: CASSFTGSNTEAFL. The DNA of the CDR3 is TGCGCCAGCAGCTTTACAGGGTCGAACACTGAAGCTTTCCTT.

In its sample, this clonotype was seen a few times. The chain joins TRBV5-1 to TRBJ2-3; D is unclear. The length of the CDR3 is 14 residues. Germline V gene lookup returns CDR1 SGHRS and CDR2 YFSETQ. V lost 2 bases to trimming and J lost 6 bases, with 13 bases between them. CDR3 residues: CASSLGTTSDTQYF. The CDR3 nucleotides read TGCGCCAGCAGCTTAGGAACTACCTCCGATACGCAGTATTTT.

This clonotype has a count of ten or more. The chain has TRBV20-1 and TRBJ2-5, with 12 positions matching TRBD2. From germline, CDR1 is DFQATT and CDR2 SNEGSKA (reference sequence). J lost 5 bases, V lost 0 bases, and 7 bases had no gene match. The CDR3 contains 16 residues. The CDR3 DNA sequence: TGCAGTGCTAGAGATCTAGCGGGGGGGCCCGAGGAGACCCAGTACTTC. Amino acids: CSARDLAGGPEETQYF.

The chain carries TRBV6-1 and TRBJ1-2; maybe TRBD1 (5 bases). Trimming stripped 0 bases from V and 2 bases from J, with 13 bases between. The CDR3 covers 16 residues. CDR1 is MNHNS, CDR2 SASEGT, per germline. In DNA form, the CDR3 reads TGTGCCAGCAGTGAAGCCAACCCGGGACGGAACTATGGCTACACCTTC. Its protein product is CASSEANPGRNYGYTF.

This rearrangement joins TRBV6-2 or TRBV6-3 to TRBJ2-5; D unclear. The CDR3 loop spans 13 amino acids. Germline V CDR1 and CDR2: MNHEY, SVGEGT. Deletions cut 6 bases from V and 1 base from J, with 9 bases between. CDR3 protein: CASRQFTQETQYF. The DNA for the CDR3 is TGTGCCAGCAGACAGTTCACCCAAGAGACCCAGTACTTC.

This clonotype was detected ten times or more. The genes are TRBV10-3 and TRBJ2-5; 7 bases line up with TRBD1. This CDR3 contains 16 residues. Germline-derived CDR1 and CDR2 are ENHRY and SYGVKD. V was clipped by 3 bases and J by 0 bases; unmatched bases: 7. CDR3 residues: CAISDVGQLYQETQYF. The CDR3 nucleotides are TGTGCCATCAGTGACGTGGGACAGCTTTACCAAGAGACCCAGTACTTC.

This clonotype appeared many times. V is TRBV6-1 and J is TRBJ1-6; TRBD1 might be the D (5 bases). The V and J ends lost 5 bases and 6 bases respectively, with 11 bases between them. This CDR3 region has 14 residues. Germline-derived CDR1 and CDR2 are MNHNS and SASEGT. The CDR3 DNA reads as TGTGCCAGCAGTCCGGGACGGATTAATTCACCCCTCCACTTT. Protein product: CASSPGRINSPLHF.